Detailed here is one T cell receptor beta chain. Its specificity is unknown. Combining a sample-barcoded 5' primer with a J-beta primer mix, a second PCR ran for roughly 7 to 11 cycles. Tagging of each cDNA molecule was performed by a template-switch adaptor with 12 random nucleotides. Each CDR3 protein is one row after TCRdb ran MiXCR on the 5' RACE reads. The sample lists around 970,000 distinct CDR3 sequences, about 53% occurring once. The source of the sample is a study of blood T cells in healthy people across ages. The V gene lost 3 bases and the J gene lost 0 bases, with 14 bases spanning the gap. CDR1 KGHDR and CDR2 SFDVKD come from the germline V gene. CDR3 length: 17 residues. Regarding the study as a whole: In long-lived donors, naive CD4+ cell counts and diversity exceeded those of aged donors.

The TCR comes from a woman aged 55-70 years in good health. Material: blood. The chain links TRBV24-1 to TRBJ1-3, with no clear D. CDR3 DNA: TGTGCCACCAGTGATCTCTATGACGAAAACTCTGGAAACACCATATATTTT. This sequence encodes CATSDLYDENSGNTIYF.